The 30 T cell receptor beta chains listed next were all sequenced from one sample in a study of cytomegalovirus exposure and HLA in healthy donors. The PCR made use of 60 Vbeta and 13 Jbeta primers. Sequencing was performed with immunoSEQ multiplex PCR; in TCRdb, only in-frame clones are kept and a portion is missing. Here the sample spans approximately 100,000 clones, roughly 70% being singletons. The specimen was PBMCs. The source is a man aged 50 to 59 in good health and CMV-seronegative.

The rearrangement links TRBV28 to TRBJ2-7, with 10 bases aligning to TRBD1. From germline, CDR1 is MDHEN and CDR2 SYDVKM. This CDR3 region has 15 residues. The V and J ends lost 6 bases and 3 bases, in that order; junction bases with no gene match: 8. The CDR3 spells CASRTGTGDLYEQYF. The CDR3 DNA sequence: TGTGCCAGCAGAACCGGGACAGGGGACCTCTACGAGCAGTACTTC. The whole variable domain, remainder taken from reference TRBV28 and TRBJ2-7, is DVKVTQSSRYLVKRTGEKVFLECVQDMDHENMFWYRQDPGLGLRLIYFSYDVKMKEKGDIPEGYSVSREKKERFSLILESASTNQTSMYLCASRTGTGDLYEQYFGPGTRLTVT.

The chain couples TRBV30 to TRBJ2-5, with 12 bases matching TRBD1. CDR1 and CDR2 (germline): GTSNPN, SVGIG (reference sequence). The V segment lost 4 bases and the J segment 4 bases; nucleotides outside the gene matches: 16. This CDR3 is built from 18 residues. CDR3 bases: TGTGCCTGGACTCCCCGGGACAGGGGGCAGGGTCGGGGAGAGACCCAGTACTTC. Protein: CAWTPRDRGQGRGETQYF.

This clone was picked up a small number of times. The gene calls are TRBV28 and TRBJ1-2; TRBD1 might be the D (5 bases). CDR1 and CDR2 (germline): MDHEN, SYDVKM. The ends were cut back, 2 bases at V and 7 bases at J, with 29 bases in the middle. The CDR3 runs 19 residues. CDR3 amino acids: CASSLIMSGDQAYAIGYTF. For the CDR3, the DNA is TGTGCCAGCAGTTTAATAATGTCGGGGGATCAGGCCTATGCGATTGGCTACACCTTC.

The rearrangement joins TRBV27 to TRBJ2-3, with a weak D call TRBD1 (7 bases). Per germline, CDR1 MNHEY and CDR2 SMNVEV (reference sequence). V lost 8 bases, J lost 3 bases, and 21 bases lay in between. The CDR3 has 16 residues. For the CDR3, the DNA is TGTGCCAGCGGAAACATGGAGGGGGCGGGAACAGATACGCAGTATTTT. Translating gives CASGNMEGAGTDTQYF.

This clone appeared once. V and J are TRBV5-6 and TRBJ2-7, with a tentative D call TRBD1 (5 bases). Deletions cut 2 bases from V and 5 bases from J, with 11 bases between. The CDR3 sequence is 13 residues long. Germline V CDR1 and CDR2: SGHDT, YYEEEE. The CDR3 bases are TGTGCCAGCAGCTTAGGAAGGGGCCACGAGCAGTACTTC. Translating it yields CASSLGRGHEQYF. Drawing the rest from reference TRBV5-6 and TRBJ2-7, the complete variable domain is DAGVTQSPTHLIKTRGQQVTLRCSPKSGHDTVSWYQQALGQGPQFIFQYYEEEERQRGNFPDRFSGHQFPNYSSELNVNALLLGDSALYLCASSLGRGHEQYFGPGTRLTVT.

This chain connects TRBV30 to TRBJ2-2; 7 nucleotides line up with TRBD1. CDR1 and CDR2 from the germline V gene are GTSNPN and SVGIG (reference sequence). The CDR3 is 11 amino acids. V trimming: 8 bases; J trimming: 8 bases; junction bases outside the gene matches: 5. The DNA for the CDR3 is TGTGCCCTTTACAGGGGAGGGGAGCTGTTTTTT. Translating it yields CALYRGGELFF.

The chain recombines TRBV7-9 with TRBJ2-7; TRBD1 matches at 7 bases. The CDR3 loop spans 15 amino acids. Unmatched junction bases numbered 10, after V lost 5 bases and J lost 3 bases. In germline, CDR1 is SEHNR, CDR2 FQNEAQ (reference sequence). The CDR3 DNA follows: TGTGCCAGCAGCCCGGGACAGACAGTTATCTACGAGCAGTACTTC. Its protein product is CASSPGQTVIYEQYF.

The chain employs TRBV15 and TRBJ2-1, with 8 bases that match TRBD2. The germline V gene has CDR1 LNHNV and CDR2 YYDKDF (reference sequence). The CDR3 length is 15 residues. V dropped 5 bases and J dropped 2; count of bases not matched to a gene: 5. The CDR3 DNA reads TGTGCCACCAGCCCAAGGCGGGGGGCCTACAATGAGCAGTTCTTC. Its protein is CATSPRRGAYNEQFF.

This clone was counted once. V and J are TRBV11-2 and TRBJ2-2, with D possibly TRBD1 on 5 matching bases. In germline, CDR1 is SGHAT, CDR2 FQNNGV. CDR3 length equals 15 residues. V was cut by 7 bases and J by 4 bases, with 16 bases left in between. CDR3 nucleotides: TGTGCCAGCACGTCCAAGACAGAGCTCACCGGGGAGCTGTTTTTT. This codes for CASTSKTELTGELFF.

The gene calls are TRBV18 and TRBJ1-1; the match to TRBD1 covers 10 bases. The CDR3 is 16 amino acids. Germline V gene lookup returns CDR1 KGHSH and CDR2 LQKENI. V was pared by 5 bases and J by 3 bases, with 9 bases of the junction left unmatched. CDR3 in DNA: TGTGCCAGCTCATCGGGACAGGGGAGCCTGTACACTGAAGCTTTCTTT. It translates to CASSSGQGSLYTEAFF.

This clone is a singleton in its sample. The V gene is TRBV15, the J gene TRBJ2-3; 7 nucleotides align to TRBD2. V lost 3 bases and J lost 2; bases outside the gene matches: 2. There are 14 residues in the CDR3. CDR1 and CDR2 from the germline V gene are LNHNV and YYDKDF (reference sequence). Written as DNA, the CDR3 is TGTGCCACCAGCAGGGGACTACTCACAGATACGCAGTATTTT. Protein: CATSRGLLTDTQYF.

The chain has TRBV30 and TRBJ2-2; the D is unclear. Trimming took 0 bases from V and 6 from J, leaving 5 bases between them. CDR1 and CDR2 (germline): GTSNPN, SVGIG (reference sequence). CDR3 length equals 12 residues. CDR3 DNA sequence: TGTGCCTGGAGTGTGTATCCCGGGGAGCTGTTTTTT. It specifies CAWSVYPGELFF.

CDR3 protein: CASSLVPETSGRTHEQYF. The CDR3 DNA sequence: TGTGCCAGCAGCTTAGTCCCCGAGACTAGCGGGAGAACCCACGAGCAGTACTTC. The genes are TRBV7-6 and TRBJ2-7; TRBD2 matches at 12 bases. V shed 1 base, J shed 5 bases, and the junction held 12 bases outside the gene matches. Germline V gives CDR1 SGHVS, CDR2 FNYEAQ. The CDR3 has 18 residues.

The chain couples TRBV19 to TRBJ2-1; no clear D gene. Germline CDR1 LNHDA, CDR2 SQIVND (reference sequence). Trimming stripped 6 bases from V and 5 bases from J, with 11 bases between. This CDR3 region has 13 residues. The CDR3 spells CASRNRSHNEQFF. The CDR3 DNA is TGTGCCAGTAGAAACCGGAGTCACAATGAGCAGTTCTTC.

The genes are TRBV5-4 and TRBJ2-3; a possible D gene is TRBD2 (6 bases). V was pared by 4 bases and J by 4 bases, with 19 bases between. CDR1 is SGHNT, CDR2 YYREEE, per germline (reference sequence). The CDR3 totals 16 residues. CDR3 sequence: CASSPGDHLGADTQYF. The CDR3 coding sequence is TGTGCCAGCAGCCCGGGGGATCATCTGGGGGCAGATACGCAGTATTTT.

In its sample, this clone was seen once. The chain recombines TRBV5-1 with TRBJ2-6; the match to TRBD1 covers 10 bases. The CDR3 totals 19 residues. V lost 0 bases to trimming and J lost 0 bases; unmatched junction nucleotides: 6. Germline-derived CDR1 and CDR2 are SGHRS and YFSETQ. The CDR3 bases are TGCGCCAGCAGCTTGGTAGGGACAGGGGTCCTCTCTGGGGCCAACGTCCTGACTTTC. Translating it yields CASSLVGTGVLSGANVLTF.

The chain uses TRBV19 and TRBJ1-1, with D possibly TRBD1 on 6 matching bases. With 10 bases removed from V and 5 bases from J, the gap between germline ends came to 20 bases. CDR1 is LNHDA, CDR2 SQIVND, per germline (reference sequence). The CDR3 sequence is 14 residues long. DNA for the CDR3: TGTGCCACCAAAGGGACACCCGCCAGGACTGAAGCTTTCTTT. Translation gives CATKGTPARTEAFF.

The chain recombines TRBV7-2 with TRBJ2-3; 9 bases fit TRBD2. Trimming cost V 5 bases and J 3 bases; bases outside gene matches: 9. From germline, CDR1 is SGHTA and CDR2 FQGNSA. This CDR3 region has 16 residues. The CDR3 sequence: CASSPRAGGLTDTQYF. In DNA form, the CDR3 reads TGTGCCAGCAGCCCCCGGGCGGGGGGGCTAACAGATACGCAGTATTTT. The variable domain in full, completed from reference TRBV7-2 and TRBJ2-3, reads GAGVSQSPSNKVTEKGKDVELRCDPISGHTALYWYRQSLGQGLEFLIYFQGNSAPDKSGLPSDRFSAERTGGSVSTLTIQRTQQEDSAVYLCASSPRAGGLTDTQYFGPGTRLTVL.

The chain recombines TRBV7-3 with TRBJ2-2; 12 bases map to TRBD2. The CDR3 has 18 residues. Germline loops: CDR1 SGHTA, CDR2 FQGTGA. V was pared by 5 bases and J by 6 bases, with 13 bases of the junction left unmatched. The CDR3 is CASSPTTRLAGGAGELFF. DNA of the CDR3: TGTGCCAGCAGCCCAACAACTCGTCTAGCGGGAGGGGCCGGGGAGCTGTTTTTT.

The V call is TRBV4-1, the J call TRBJ2-1; D possibly corresponds to TRBD2 (6 bases). The ends were cut back, 5 bases at V and 5 bases at J, with 16 bases in the middle. The germline V gene has CDR1 MGHRA and CDR2 YSYEKL. The CDR3 has 15 amino acids. The CDR3: CASSYRDSRDNEQFF. As DNA, the CDR3 is TGCGCCAGCAGCTACCGGGACTCGCGGGACAATGAGCAGTTCTTC.

This clone showed up just a few times. This chain uses TRBV25-1 with TRBJ2-3, with 9 bases lining up with TRBD1. The V segment lost 6 bases and the J segment 0 bases; nucleotides outside the gene matches: 1. The length of the CDR3 is 14 residues. The germline gives CDR1 MGHDK, CDR2 SYGVNS. The CDR3 is CASRGTGSTDTQYF. CDR3 sequence (DNA): TGTGCCAGCAGGGGGACAGGGAGCACAGATACGCAGTATTTT. Full variable domain (rest looked up from reference TRBV25-1 and TRBJ2-3): EADIYQTPRYLVIGTGKKITLECSQTMGHDKMYWYQQDPGMELHLIHYSYGVNSTEKGDLSSESTVSRIRTEHFPLTLESARPSHTSQYLCASRGTGSTDTQYFGPGTRLTVL.

This chain links TRBV5-6 with TRBJ1-1; the D gene is possibly TRBD1 (6 bases). CDR3 length: 18 amino acids. Trimming cost V 4 bases and J 3 bases, with 25 bases left between them. CDR1 is SGHDT, CDR2 YYEEEE, per germline. The CDR3 protein is CASSPLDEFRGAYTEAFF. The CDR3 DNA reads TGTGCCAGCAGCCCCCTGGACGAATTCCGGGGGGCGTACACTGAAGCTTTCTTT.

To note about this clone: The junction does not match germline at one end; this may be a read error. The chain couples TRBV2 to TRBJ1-1, with TRBD1 identical over 9 bases. The CDR3 spans 15 residues. Germline V lookup: CDR1 SNHLY, CDR2 FYNNEI. This chain's CDR3 is CASREEDRGTTEAFF. In DNA form, the CDR3 reads TGTGCCAGCAGGGAAGAGGACAGGGGAACCACTGAAGCTTTCTTT.

The V call is TRBV27, the J call TRBJ1-4; 7 nucleotides agree with TRBD1. The CDR3 extends over 16 amino acids. The V gene's germline CDR1 is MNHEY and CDR2 SMNVEV (reference sequence). Trimming removed 5 bases from V and 8 bases from J; junction bases left unmatched: 14. In nucleotides, the CDR3 is TGTGCCAGCAGTCGAATTAAGGGGGCGCGGCGGGAAAAACTGTTTTTT. This sequence encodes CASSRIKGARREKLFF.

The CDR3 nucleotides are TGTGCCAGCAGCGGAGGCACAGATACGCAGTATTTT. It codes for CASSGGTDTQYF. The V gene is TRBV9, the J gene TRBJ2-3; unclear D gene. CDR1 SGDLS and CDR2 YYNGEE come from the germline V gene. This CDR3 region has 12 residues. Trimming shortened V by 3 bases and J by 1 base, and 3 bases separated the two germline ends.

This clone was picked up one time. V gene TRBV30 combines with J gene TRBJ1-4, with unresolved D. V shed 1 base and J shed 7 bases, with 22 bases lying between them. Germline lookup yields CDR1 GTSNPN and CDR2 SVGIG (reference sequence). The CDR3 totals 17 residues. The CDR3 sequence: CAWSEVGRAPAFEKLFF. CDR3 nucleotides: TGTGCCTGGAGTGAGGTGGGGAGGGCGCCTGCATTTGAAAAACTGTTTTTT.

This chain links TRBV29-1 with TRBJ1-2; 9 nucleotides match TRBD1. The CDR3 length is 12 residues. Germline V gene lookup returns CDR1 SQVTM and CDR2 ANQGSEA. V dropped 3 bases and J dropped 7; count of bases not matched to a gene: 3. The CDR3 protein is CSVEGQGAGYTF. The DNA of the CDR3 is TGCAGCGTTGAGGGACAGGGAGCTGGCTACACCTTC.

The gene calls are TRBV6-1 and TRBJ2-7; D may be TRBD2 (5 bases). Trimming took off 4 bases at V and 3 bases at J, with 10 bases between the two ends. The germline V gene encodes CDR1 MNHNS and CDR2 SASEGT. The CDR3 runs 13 residues. CDR3 sequence: CASSGTVDYEQYF. The CDR3 region has the DNA TGTGCCAGCAGTGGGACTGTAGACTACGAGCAGTACTTC.

V gene TRBV4-1 combines with J gene TRBJ1-6, with 8 bases identical to TRBD1. Germline values: CDR1 MGHRA, CDR2 YSYEKL. J gave up 10 bases and V 4 bases, and 9 bases lay outside the gene matches. The CDR3 extends over 15 amino acids. The DNA for the CDR3 is TGCGCCAGCAGCCCCGGACAGGGACCCTTATCACCCCTCCACTTT. Its protein is CASSPGQGPLSPLHF.

The chain carries TRBV29-1 and TRBJ2-1; 7 positions match TRBD1. V shed 1 base and J 0 bases; nucleotides not matched to a gene: 6. The CDR3 spans 16 residues. Germline loops: CDR1 SQVTM, CDR2 ANQGSEA. The DNA of the CDR3 is TGCAGCGTTGAAGCCCTGACAGGGAGCTCCTACAATGAGCAGTTCTTC. This translates into CSVEALTGSSYNEQFF.